One sample yielded the 14 T cell receptor beta chains listed below, sequenced in a study of T cell repertoires in cytomegalovirus infection. No antigens are known for them. TCRdb passed the reads through MiXCR, listing each CDR3 protein once. The sample comprises 800,000 to 950,000 distinct CDR3 sequences, around a third of which are singletons, and 12% rests with the top ten. The source material was cultured CD8+ T cells from PBMCs, sampled from culture after CMV antigen stimulation. Receptors were obtained from a human donor in good health (CMV status not recorded). Some clones in this sample may be carry-over from other donors' samples.

This clonotype was seen a few times. The chain employs TRBV27 and TRBJ2-2; D gene unclear. The CDR3 is 14 residues long. Trimming removed 6 bases at V and 2 bases at J, with 10 bases between. CDR1 and CDR2 (germline): MNHEY, SMNVEV (reference sequence). DNA for the CDR3: TGTGCCAGCAGCATGACGATAAACACCGGGGAGCTGTTTTTT. This gives the protein CASSMTINTGELFF.

This clonotype appeared many times. The V gene is TRBV7-6, the J gene TRBJ2-2; D possibly corresponds to TRBD2 (7 bases). Trimming shortened V by 3 bases and J by 3 bases, and 11 bases separated the two germline ends. The length of the CDR3 is 15 residues. Germline CDR1 is SGHVS and CDR2 is FNYEAQ. This CDR3 is CASSFAGADTGELFF. The DNA of the CDR3 is TGTGCCAGCAGCTTCGCGGGGGCCGACACCGGGGAGCTGTTTTTT.

The sample holds one count of this clonotype. The chain employs TRBV12-3 or TRBV12-4 and TRBJ2-2; D is ambiguous. CDR3 size: 16 residues. Between the trimmed V and J ends, which lost 3 bases and 4 bases, there was a span of 15 bases. The DNA of the CDR3 is TGTGCCAGCAGTTTGTTAATCCCGGGTCGCACCGGGGAGCTGTTTTTT. This encodes CASSLLIPGRTGELFF.

This clonotype was found many times. This chain links TRBV7-2 with TRBJ2-1; possible D gene TRBD2, 6 bases. CDR3 length equals 14 residues. V lost 4 bases and J lost 7, with 14 bases in between. CDR1 and CDR2 (germline): SGHTA, FQGNSA. In DNA form, the CDR3 reads TGTGCCAGCAGCTGGCGGGGATCGGATAATGAGCAGTTCTTC. It is translated as CASSWRGSDNEQFF.

V gene TRBV19 combines with J gene TRBJ1-3; D is ambiguous. The CDR3 runs to 18 residues. Looked up from germline, CDR1 is LNHDA and CDR2 is SQIVND (reference sequence). V lost 4 bases and J 2 bases, leaving 21 bases between the germline ends. CDR3 region: CASSRDPGITVTGNTIYF. The CDR3 DNA sequence: TGTGCCAGTAGTAGAGACCCTGGGATCACCGTTACTGGAAACACCATATATTTT.

This clonotype was seen a few times. V and J are TRBV5-1 and TRBJ1-3; the D gene is possibly TRBD1 (5 bases). This CDR3 region has 17 residues. V was cut by 0 bases and J by 0 bases, with 13 bases left in between. Germline-derived CDR1 and CDR2 are SGHRS and YFSETQ. The CDR3 nucleotides read TGCGCCAGCAGCTTGGTAACGGGACGGATCTCTGGAAACACCATATATTTT. This gives the protein CASSLVTGRISGNTIYF.

This clonotype was seen at least ten times. This chain joins TRBV7-6 and TRBJ1-6; TRBD1 matches at 8 bases. The CDR3 extends over 14 amino acids. Germline lookup yields CDR1 SGHVS and CDR2 FNYEAQ. The J segment lost 13 bases and the V segment lost 4 bases, leaving 9 bases of the junction unmatched. CDR3 bases: TGTGCCAGCAGCTACGGACAGGGAACTTCGCCCCTCCACTTT. Protein product: CASSYGQGTSPLHF.

The rearrangement uses TRBV5-4 and TRBJ1-2; D gene unclear. The V gene's germline CDR1 is SGHNT and CDR2 YYREEE (reference sequence). The CDR3 is 14 residues long. V shed 0 bases and J shed 2 bases, with 8 bases lying between them. CDR3 DNA sequence: TGTGCCAGCAGCTTGGCTCGGCAGAACTATGGCTACACCTTC. Translation gives CASSLARQNYGYTF.

This sequence joins TRBV2 and TRBJ2-7; D is unresolved. This CDR3 contains 12 residues. The V end lost 10 bases, the J end lost 2 bases, and 12 bases lay between the germline ends. Germline V lookup: CDR1 SNHLY, CDR2 FYNNEI. CDR3 loop: CATSTGTYEQYF. The DNA for the CDR3 is TGTGCCACCTCGACTGGTACCTACGAGCAGTACTTC.

Only a few counts were recorded for this clonotype. The V gene is TRBV14, the J gene TRBJ2-1; TRBD2 aligns across 9 bases. The junction had 11 bases not matched to a gene; V was cut back by 1 base and J by 10 bases. Germline lookup yields CDR1 SGHDN and CDR2 FVKESK. The CDR3 has 16 residues. CDR3 DNA sequence: TGTGCCAGCAGCCAAGTCTGGGCGGGGGGGTCCGGCGAGCAGTTCTTC. The encoded protein is CASSQVWAGGSGEQFF.

The gene calls are TRBV20-1 and TRBJ1-2; 7 positions match TRBD1. Looked up from germline, CDR1 is DFQATT and CDR2 is SNEGSKA (reference sequence). V gave up 3 bases and J gave up 2 bases; unmatched junction bases: 9. The CDR3 totals 15 residues. In nucleotides, the CDR3 is TGCAGTGCTAGGACAGGGCCCAATGCCAACTATGGCTACACCTTC. Its protein product is CSARTGPNANYGYTF.

This chain connects TRBV27 to TRBJ2-7; D is unclear. This CDR3 is built from 13 residues. CDR1 and CDR2 from the germline V gene are MNHEY and SMNVEV (reference sequence). As DNA, the CDR3 is TGTGCTAGCAGTGAAGGGTTGACCTACGAGCAGTACGTC. Residues: CASSEGLTYEQYV.

This clonotype showed up just a few times. This chain links TRBV6-5 with TRBJ2-5; D ambiguous. The CDR3 contains 13 residues. Trimming pared 2 bases from V and 2 bases from J, leaving 6 bases between. The germline V gene has CDR1 MNHEY and CDR2 SVGAGI. For the CDR3, the DNA is TGTGCCAGCAGTTACAAACAGCAAGAGACCCAGTACTTC. Amino acid sequence: CASSYKQQETQYF.

The genes are TRBV9 and TRBJ1-1; D is undetermined. Trimming removed 4 bases from V and 1 base from J, with 11 bases in between. Germline CDR1 is SGDLS and CDR2 is YYNGEE. This CDR3 spans 14 amino acids. CDR3 region: CASSPRPWNTEAFF. In DNA form, the CDR3 reads TGTGCCAGCAGCCCCCGACCGTGGAACACTGAAGCTTTCTTT.